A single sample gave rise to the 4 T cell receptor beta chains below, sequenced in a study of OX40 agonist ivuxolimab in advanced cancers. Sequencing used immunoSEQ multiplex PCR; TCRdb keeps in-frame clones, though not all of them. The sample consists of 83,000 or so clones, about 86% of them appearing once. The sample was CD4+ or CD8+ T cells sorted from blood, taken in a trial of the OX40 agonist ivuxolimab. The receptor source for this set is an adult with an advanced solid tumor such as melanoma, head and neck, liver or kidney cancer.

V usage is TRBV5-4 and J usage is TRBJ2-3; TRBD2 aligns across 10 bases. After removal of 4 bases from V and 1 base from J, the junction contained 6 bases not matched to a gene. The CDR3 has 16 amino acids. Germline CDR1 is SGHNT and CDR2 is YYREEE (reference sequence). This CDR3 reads CASSLSGGPGTDTQYF. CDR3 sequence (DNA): TGTGCCAGCAGCCTTAGCGGGGGGCCTGGCACAGATACGCAGTATTTT.

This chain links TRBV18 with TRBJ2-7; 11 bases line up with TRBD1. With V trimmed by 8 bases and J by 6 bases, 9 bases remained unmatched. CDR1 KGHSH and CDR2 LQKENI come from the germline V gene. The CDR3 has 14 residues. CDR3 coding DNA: TGTGCCAGCATAGCGGGACAGGGGGGAGGCGAGCAGTACTTC. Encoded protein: CASIAGQGGGEQYF.

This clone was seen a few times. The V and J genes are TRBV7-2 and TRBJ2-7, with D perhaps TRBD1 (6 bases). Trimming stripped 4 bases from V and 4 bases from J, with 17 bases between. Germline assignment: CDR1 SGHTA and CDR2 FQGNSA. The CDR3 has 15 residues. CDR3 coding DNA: TGTGCCAGCAGCTACACGCGTCGGGGACAATACGAGCAGTACTTC. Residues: CASSYTRRGQYEQYF. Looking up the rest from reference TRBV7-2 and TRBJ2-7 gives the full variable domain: GAGVSQSPSNKVTEKGKDVELRCDPISGHTALYWYRQSLGQGLEFLIYFQGNSAPDKSGLPSDRFSAERTGGSVSTLTIQRTQQEDSAVYLCASSYTRRGQYEQYFGPGTRLTVT.

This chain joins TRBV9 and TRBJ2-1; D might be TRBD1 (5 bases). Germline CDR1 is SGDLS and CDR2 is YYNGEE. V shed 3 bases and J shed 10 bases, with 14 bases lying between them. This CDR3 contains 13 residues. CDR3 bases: TGTGCCAGCAGCGAAACAGGTTCTACGGAGCAGTTCTTC. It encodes CASSETGSTEQFF. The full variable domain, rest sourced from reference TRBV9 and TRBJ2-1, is DSGVTQTPKHLITATGQRVTLRCSPRSGDLSVYWYQQSLDQGLQFLIQYYNGEERAKGNILERFSAQQFPDLHSELNLSSLELGDSALYFCASSETGSTEQFFGPGTRLTVL.